This T cell receptor (beta chain) is drawn from a study of CD8 T cells in Susac syndrome. Relapsing-remitting disease, either stable or active, was present in the treatment-naive patients who were the multiple sclerosis controls. On this clonotype: Its antigen is currently unknown.

CDR1 is MNHEY and CDR2 is SVGAGI in the germline V gene. There are 14 residues in the CDR3. Trimming pared 7 bases from V and 0 bases from J, leaving 7 bases between. RNA, at about 0.45 to 1 ug, was reverse transcribed with random hexamers. It was immunoSEQ multiplex PCR that amplified TCR beta CDR3 across 54 Vbeta and 13 Jbeta. TCRdb used MiXCR to reprocess the immunoSEQ multiplex PCR reads, holding one entry per CDR3 protein. Found here are approximately 170,000 distinct CDR3 sequences, approximately 93% of them singletons; the top ten hold about 0.1%. Study-level results: An acknowledgment was made by the study that its TCR sequencing and HLA analysis involved relatively few individuals.

Sequenced material: CD4+ T cells from PBMCs. The chain carries TRBV6-5 and TRBJ2-6; the D is unclear. This receptor was taken from a human donor with multiple sclerosis. CDR3 loop: CASKVHSGANVLTF. Here the CDR3 DNA reads TGTGCCAGCAAAGTCCACTCTGGGGCCAACGTCCTGACTTTC.